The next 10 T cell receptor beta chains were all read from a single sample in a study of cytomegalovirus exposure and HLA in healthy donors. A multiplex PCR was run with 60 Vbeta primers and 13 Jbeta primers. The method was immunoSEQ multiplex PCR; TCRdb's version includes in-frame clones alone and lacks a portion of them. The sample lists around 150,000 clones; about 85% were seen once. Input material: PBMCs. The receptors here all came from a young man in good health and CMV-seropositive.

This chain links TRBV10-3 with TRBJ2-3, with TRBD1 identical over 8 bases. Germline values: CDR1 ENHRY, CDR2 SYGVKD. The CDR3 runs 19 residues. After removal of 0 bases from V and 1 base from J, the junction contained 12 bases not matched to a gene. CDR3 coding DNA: TGTGCCATCAGTGAGTCGGCAGGGGGCGCCTTTGTTCGCACAGATACGCAGTATTTT. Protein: CAISESAGGAFVRTDTQYF.

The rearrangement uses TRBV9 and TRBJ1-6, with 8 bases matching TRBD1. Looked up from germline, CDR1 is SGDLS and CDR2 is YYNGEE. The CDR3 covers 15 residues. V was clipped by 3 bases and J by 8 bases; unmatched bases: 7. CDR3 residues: CASSAGQGIHSPLHF. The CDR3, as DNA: TGTGCCAGCAGCGCCGGACAGGGTATCCATTCACCCCTCCACTTT.

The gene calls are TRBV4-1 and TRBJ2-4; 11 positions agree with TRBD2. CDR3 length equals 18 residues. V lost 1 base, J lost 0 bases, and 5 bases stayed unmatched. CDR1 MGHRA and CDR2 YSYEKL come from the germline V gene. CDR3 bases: TGCGCCAGCAGCCAAGGGTTAGCGGGGGGGGTAGCCAAAAACATTCAGTACTTC. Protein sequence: CASSQGLAGGVAKNIQYF.

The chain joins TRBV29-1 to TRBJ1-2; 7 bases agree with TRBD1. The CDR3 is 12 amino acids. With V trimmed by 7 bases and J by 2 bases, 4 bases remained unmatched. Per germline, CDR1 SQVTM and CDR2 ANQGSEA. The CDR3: CSARQGNYGYTF. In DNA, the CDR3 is TGCAGCGCCCGACAGGGAAACTATGGCTACACCTTC.

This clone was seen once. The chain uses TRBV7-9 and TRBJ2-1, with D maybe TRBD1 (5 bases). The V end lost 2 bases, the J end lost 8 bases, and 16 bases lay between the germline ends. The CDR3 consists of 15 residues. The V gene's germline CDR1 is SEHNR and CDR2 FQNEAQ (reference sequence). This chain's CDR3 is CASSLKGVVSDEQFF. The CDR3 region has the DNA TGTGCCAGCAGCTTAAAAGGGGTTGTGTCCGATGAGCAGTTCTTC.

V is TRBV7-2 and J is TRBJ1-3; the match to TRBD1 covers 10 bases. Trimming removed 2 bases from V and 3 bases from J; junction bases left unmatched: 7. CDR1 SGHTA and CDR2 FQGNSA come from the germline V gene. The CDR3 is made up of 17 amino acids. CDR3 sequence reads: CASSLRDRGSGGNTIYF. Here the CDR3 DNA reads TGTGCCAGCAGCTTACGGGACAGGGGAAGCGGTGGAAACACCATATATTTT.

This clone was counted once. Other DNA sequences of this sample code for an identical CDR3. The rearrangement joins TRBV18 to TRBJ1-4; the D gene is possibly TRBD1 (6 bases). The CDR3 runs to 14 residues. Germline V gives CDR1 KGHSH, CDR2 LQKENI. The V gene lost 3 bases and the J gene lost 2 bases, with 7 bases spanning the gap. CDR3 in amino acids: CASSPGQTNEKLFF. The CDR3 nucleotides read TGTGCCAGCTCACCTGGACAGACTAATGAAAAACTGTTTTTT.

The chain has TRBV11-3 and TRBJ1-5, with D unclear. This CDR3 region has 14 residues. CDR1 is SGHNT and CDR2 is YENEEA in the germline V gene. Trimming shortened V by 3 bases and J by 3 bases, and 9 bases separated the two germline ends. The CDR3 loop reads CASSFVAFNQPQHF. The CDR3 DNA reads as TGTGCCAGCAGCTTCGTAGCCTTCAATCAGCCCCAGCATTTT. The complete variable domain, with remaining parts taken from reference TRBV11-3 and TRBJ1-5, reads EAGVVQSPRYKIIEKKQPVAFWCNPISGHNTLYWYLQNLGQGPELLIRYENEEAVDDSQLPKDRFSAERLKGVDSTLKIQPAELGDSAVYLCASSFVAFNQPQHFGDGTRLSIL.

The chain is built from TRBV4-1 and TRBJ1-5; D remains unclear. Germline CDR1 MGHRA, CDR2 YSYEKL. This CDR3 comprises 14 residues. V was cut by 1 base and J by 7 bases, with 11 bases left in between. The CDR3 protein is CASSQVDARQPQHF. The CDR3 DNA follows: TGCGCCAGCAGCCAAGTCGACGCTAGGCAGCCCCAGCATTTT.

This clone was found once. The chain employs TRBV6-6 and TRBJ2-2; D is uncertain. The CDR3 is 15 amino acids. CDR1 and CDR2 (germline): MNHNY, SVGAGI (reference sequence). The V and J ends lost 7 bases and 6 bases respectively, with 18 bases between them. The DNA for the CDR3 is TGTGCCAGCATTCCCTTCAAAACCGCGGCCGGGGAGCTGTTTTTT. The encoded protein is CASIPFKTAAGELFF.